One sample yielded the 24 T cell receptor beta chains listed below, sequenced in a study of blood T cells in healthy people across ages. A second PCR, run for roughly 6 to 11 cycles, used a sample-barcoded 5' primer plus a J-beta primer mix. TCRdb called the 5' RACE reads again in MiXCR, with one record for every CDR3 protein. Among about 770,000 distinct CDR3 sequences listed, under 45% were seen once. The specimen was blood. The receptors were sampled from a man in his fifties or sixties in good health.

This clonotype was seen a handful of times. This chain uses TRBV7-9 with TRBJ2-6; D is unresolved. Germline V gene lookup returns CDR1 SEHNR and CDR2 FQNEAQ (reference sequence). V was pared by 5 bases and J by 14 bases, with 10 bases between. The CDR3 is 11 amino acids. CDR3 nucleotides: TGTGCCAGCAGCGTCACTGGATTCCTGACTTTC. This sequence encodes CASSVTGFLTF.

This clonotype was seen a few times. The junction departs from the called germline gene at one end, perhaps through a read error. This rearrangement joins TRBV3-1 to TRBJ2-1; perhaps TRBD2 as D (5 bases). Germline CDR1 LGHDT, CDR2 YNNKEL (reference sequence). The CDR3 extends over 13 amino acids. Written as DNA, the CDR3 is TGCGCCAGCAGCCAAGGCCGGGGTAATGAGCAGTTCTTC. The encoded protein is CASSQGRGNEQFF.

This clonotype was observed a few times. The chain joins TRBV15 to TRBJ2-1; D remains ambiguous. There are 15 residues in the CDR3. V dropped 2 bases and J dropped 0 bases, with 8 bases sitting between them. Germline CDR1 reads LNHNV; CDR2 reads YYDKDF (reference sequence). The CDR3 sequence: CATSRLGPSYNEQFF. CDR3 bases: TGTGCCACCAGCAGACTTGGTCCCTCCTACAATGAGCAGTTCTTC. Based on the CDR3 plus reference TRBV15 and TRBJ2-1, the full variable domain is DAMVIQNPRYQVTQFGKPVTLSCSQTLNHNVMYWYQQKSSQAPKLLFHYYDKDFNNEADTPDNFQSRRPNTSFCFLDIRSPGLGDTAMYLCATSRLGPSYNEQFFGPGTRLTVL.

The V and J genes are TRBV24-1 and TRBJ1-1; TRBD1 might be the D (5 bases). CDR1 and CDR2 from the germline V gene are KGHDR and SFDVKD. This CDR3 has 14 amino acids. Trimming took off 3 bases at V and 5 bases at J, with 12 bases between the two ends. The CDR3 loop is CATSDAGGGTEAFF. DNA of the CDR3: TGTGCCACCAGTGATGCCGGGGGTGGGACTGAAGCTTTCTTT.

Details on this clonotype: A junction boundary mismatches the germline segment, possibly from a read error. The chain is built from TRBV18 and TRBJ2-6; 8 nucleotides line up with TRBD1. Looked up from germline, CDR1 is KGHSH and CDR2 is LQKENI. The CDR3 is made up of 16 amino acids. In nucleotides, the CDR3 is TGTGCCAGCTCTCCACAGGGGGAAAGGGGGGCCAACGTCCTGACTTTC. Its protein product is CASSPQGERGANVLTF.

This clonotype was recorded a few times. The rearrangement uses TRBV12-3 or TRBV12-4 and TRBJ2-1, with 8 bases matching TRBD1. V shed 5 bases, J shed 6 bases, and the junction held 12 bases outside the gene matches. CDR3 length: 16 amino acids. The CDR3 is CASSPPGTGKRNEQFF. The CDR3 nucleotides read TGTGCCAGCAGTCCTCCCGGGACAGGAAAACGCAATGAGCAGTTCTTC.

This sequence joins TRBV5-1 and TRBJ2-1; 7 bases fit TRBD2. V trimming: 5 bases; J trimming: 0 bases; junction bases outside the gene matches: 2. This CDR3 has 14 residues. Germline V gene lookup returns CDR1 SGHRS and CDR2 YFSETQ. CDR3 in DNA: TGCGCCAGCAGTCTAGCGGACTCCTACAATGAGCAGTTCTTC. This translates into CASSLADSYNEQFF.

Comment on this clonotype: This clone may be a read error of a much larger clone one base away. CDR3 nucleotides: TGTGCCGCCAGCAGAGAAGGGGGCGCATTTGGCTACACCTTC. Translating it yields CAASREGGAFGYTF. The chain employs TRBV15 and TRBJ1-2; TRBD1 matches 7 bases. The CDR3 has 14 amino acids. CDR1 and CDR2 (germline): LNHNV, YYDKDF (reference sequence).

The rearrangement joins TRBV2 to TRBJ2-7, with D possibly being TRBD1 or TRBD2 (5 bases each). This CDR3 region has 14 residues. Deletions cut 6 bases from V and 6 bases from J, with 18 bases between. The germline V gene encodes CDR1 SNHLY and CDR2 FYNNEI. The CDR3 coding sequence is TGTGCCAGCAGAGCGGACCTACTTGGGGGCGAGCAGTACTTC. This sequence encodes CASRADLLGGEQYF.

The chain couples TRBV27 to TRBJ2-5; tentatively, D is TRBD1 (6 bases). This CDR3 spans 16 amino acids. V was cut by 7 bases and J by 7 bases, with 25 bases left in between. In germline, CDR1 is MNHEY, CDR2 SMNVEV (reference sequence). CDR3: CASTFLVGARLGTQYF. CDR3 coding DNA: TGTGCCAGCACCTTTTTGGTGGGGGCCCGGCTTGGGACCCAGTACTTC.

The chain couples TRBV6-1 to TRBJ2-3; D unclear. CDR3 length: 13 residues. Trimming stripped 7 bases from V and 7 bases from J, with 15 bases between. The V gene's germline CDR1 is MNHNS and CDR2 SASEGT. CDR3 sequence: CASTFSTWNTQYF. The CDR3 nucleotides read TGTGCCAGCACCTTCTCGACCTGGAATACGCAGTATTTT.

This clonotype has a handful of counts. CDR3 protein: CASSYSGRGSYNEQFF. CDR3 DNA sequence: TGTGCCAGCAGTTACTCGGGACGGGGCTCCTACAATGAGCAGTTCTTC. V gene TRBV6-5 combines with J gene TRBJ2-1; D possibly uses TRBD1 or TRBD2 (5 bases each). V was trimmed by 0 bases and J by 0 bases, leaving 9 bases between them. This CDR3 region has 16 residues. Per germline, CDR1 MNHEY and CDR2 SVGAGI.

V is TRBV6-2 or TRBV6-3 and J is TRBJ2-1, with 13 bases matching TRBD2. This CDR3 spans 20 amino acids. Germline values: CDR1 MNHEY, CDR2 SVGEGT. V shed 3 bases, J shed 1 base, and the junction held 12 bases outside the gene matches. The CDR3: CASSYVVTSGGVRSYNEQFF. Written as DNA, the CDR3 is TGTGCCAGCAGTTATGTAGTAACTAGCGGGGGGGTTAGGTCCTACAATGAGCAGTTCTTC.

This chain uses TRBV15 with TRBJ2-2; TRBD1 matches 7 bases. Germline V gives CDR1 LNHNV, CDR2 YYDKDF (reference sequence). The CDR3 spans 17 residues. V lost 4 bases to trimming and J lost 0 bases; unmatched junction nucleotides: 8. The CDR3 reads CATSINRGPANTGELFF. The CDR3 DNA reads as TGTGCCACCAGCATCAACAGGGGCCCCGCGAACACCGGGGAGCTGTTTTTT.

This clonotype showed up just a few times. The chain is built from TRBV20-1 and TRBJ2-7; 8 bases match TRBD1. Germline CDR1 is DFQATT and CDR2 is SNEGSKA (reference sequence). The V gene end was trimmed by 3 bases and the J gene end by 3 bases; junction bases not matched to a gene: 7. The CDR3 contains 14 residues. The CDR3 coding sequence is TGCAGTGCTAGTGAACAGGGGGGTTTCTACGAGCAGTACTTC. Residues: CSASEQGGFYEQYF.

This clonotype has more than one count but fewer than ten. This chain connects TRBV29-1 to TRBJ2-5; D is possibly TRBD1 (5 bases). Trimming stripped 4 bases from V and 4 bases from J, with 13 bases between. Germline CDR1 SQVTM, CDR2 ANQGSEA. The CDR3 consists of 13 residues. The CDR3 region has the DNA TGCAGCGTTGCCGACGGTAGGGGAGAGACCCAGTACTTC. Translated, it gives CSVADGRGETQYF.

The chain uses TRBV14 and TRBJ2-7; TRBD1 agrees at 9 bases. The CDR3 contains 16 residues. V lost 0 bases and J lost 3; bases outside the gene matches: 6. Looked up from germline, CDR1 is SGHDN and CDR2 is FVKESK. The DNA for the CDR3 is TGTGCCAGCAGCCAAGATTGGAACAGGGGGCTCTACGAGCAGTACTTC. Protein: CASSQDWNRGLYEQYF.

This chain connects TRBV4-3 to TRBJ2-1, with TRBD2 matching 13 bases. Per the germline V gene, CDR1 is LGHNA and CDR2 is YSLEER. V lost 4 bases and J lost 4; bases outside the gene matches: 4. CDR3 size: 16 residues. The DNA of the CDR3 is TGCGCCAGCAGCCTCGAGACTAGCGGGGGGTACAATGAGCAGTTCTTC. Residues: CASSLETSGGYNEQFF.

The chain uses TRBV7-2 and TRBJ2-1, with TRBD2 identical over 9 bases. The J segment lost 8 bases and the V segment lost 1 base, leaving 12 bases of the junction unmatched. The CDR3 sequence is 17 residues long. Germline loops: CDR1 SGHTA, CDR2 FQGNSA. This CDR3 is CASSLDISGGRRDEQFF. CDR3 DNA sequence: TGTGCCAGCAGCTTAGATATTAGCGGGGGCCGCCGCGATGAGCAGTTCTTC.

There are a few counts of this clonotype. The V gene is TRBV7-2, the J gene TRBJ1-5, with D possibly TRBD1 on 5 matching bases. CDR3 size: 14 residues. V was pared by 1 base and J by 5 bases, with 9 bases between. Per the germline V gene, CDR1 is SGHTA and CDR2 is FQGNSA. CDR3 nucleotides: TGTGCCAGCAGCTTAGGGGGGGAGCATCAGCCCCAGCATTTT. It yields the protein CASSLGGEHQPQHF.

This clonotype was detected a few times. A read error is possible here, since a much larger clone lies one base away. The chain uses TRBV20-1 and TRBJ2-1, with D perhaps TRBD1 or TRBD2 (5 bases each). The germline CDR1 and CDR2 sequences are DFQATT and SNEGSKA (reference sequence). Trimming removed 8 bases at V and 2 bases at J, with 19 bases between. The CDR3 runs 15 residues. CDR3 sequence (DNA): TGCAGTCCCGCTGAGGGACGAGCAGCCTACAATGAGCAGTTCTTC. This sequence encodes CSPAEGRAAYNEQFF.

This sequence joins TRBV27 and TRBJ2-7, with TRBD1 as a possible D gene (6 bases). There are 16 residues in the CDR3. Trimming stripped 4 bases from V and 2 bases from J, with 18 bases between. Germline-derived CDR1 and CDR2 are MNHEY and SMNVEV (reference sequence). The CDR3 sequence: CASSSSTDRRPYEQYF. DNA for the CDR3: TGTGCCAGCAGTTCAAGTACCGACAGGCGACCCTACGAGCAGTACTTC.

V and J are TRBV2 and TRBJ1-5, with D unresolved. Germline-derived CDR1 and CDR2 are SNHLY and FYNNEI. Trimming cost V 7 bases and J 3 bases, with 10 bases left between them. This CDR3 spans 13 amino acids. Here the CDR3 reads CASTRDINQPQHF. In DNA, the CDR3 is TGTGCCAGCACGAGAGACATCAATCAGCCCCAGCATTTT.

The CDR3: CASSQEVVGTDTQYF. CDR3 DNA sequence: TGCGCCAGCAGCCAAGAAGTGGTCGGCACAGATACGCAGTATTTT. The chain links TRBV4-1 to TRBJ2-3; D unresolved. From germline, CDR1 is MGHRA and CDR2 YSYEKL. The V and J ends lost 0 bases and 1 base respectively, with 8 bases between them. This CDR3 has 15 amino acids.